Each of the 6 T cell receptor beta chains below was sequenced from the same sample in a study of cytomegalovirus exposure and HLA in healthy donors. Profiled with immunoSEQ multiplex PCR; TCRdb holds only in-frame clones, not every one. The table has some 350,000 clones, about nine tenths seen once. The specimen sequenced was PBMCs. The receptors come from a woman between 25 and 40 years old in good health and CMV-seropositive.

The genes are TRBV19 and TRBJ2-7; D is perhaps TRBD2 (5 bases). Germline CDR1 reads LNHDA; CDR2 reads SQIVND (reference sequence). This CDR3 comprises 12 residues. V was shortened by 7 bases and J by 4 bases, with 11 bases between the two germline ends. In DNA, the CDR3 is TGTGCCAGTACCAGCGGCCGGTACGAGCAGTACTTC. It translates to CASTSGRYEQYF.

The chain joins TRBV6-1 to TRBJ1-2, with 7 bases fitting TRBD1. The V and J ends lost 11 bases and 8 bases, in that order; junction bases with no gene match: 11. Germline CDR1 is MNHNS and CDR2 is SASEGT. The CDR3 runs 12 residues. In DNA form, the CDR3 reads TGTGCCCTCAGGGGGGTCCACTTCGGCTACACCTTC. Protein product: CALRGVHFGYTF.

The CDR3 protein is CAWSVGRATGAGSPLHF. For the CDR3, the DNA is TGTGCCTGGAGTGTGGGGCGGGCGACAGGGGCTGGCTCACCCCTCCACTTT. The V gene is TRBV30, the J gene TRBJ1-6; 8 bases map to TRBD1. V shed 0 bases and J 10 bases; nucleotides not matched to a gene: 14. The CDR3 totals 17 residues. Germline values: CDR1 GTSNPN, CDR2 SVGIG (reference sequence).

The chain carries TRBV18 and TRBJ2-2; D might be TRBD1 (6 bases). This CDR3 contains 16 residues. Trimming took off 3 bases at V and 6 bases at J, with 17 bases between the two ends. Germline values: CDR1 KGHSH, CDR2 LQKENI. The CDR3 bases are TGTGCCAGCTCACCCCAACAGGGTTCGTTTGCCGGGGAGCTGTTTTTT. This gives the protein CASSPQQGSFAGELFF.

This clone showed up just once. V is TRBV28 and J is TRBJ2-2; D is perhaps TRBD2 (6 bases). CDR1 and CDR2 (germline): MDHEN, SYDVKM. The CDR3 is made up of 15 amino acids. Trimming cost V 3 bases and J 1 base, with 9 bases left between them. CDR3 residues: CASSLGGLNTGELFF. The CDR3 DNA follows: TGTGCCAGCAGTTTGGGAGGTTTGAACACCGGGGAGCTGTTTTTT.

This clone occurred a few times. The CDR3: CASSKDYGYTF. The CDR3 nucleotides are TGTGCCAGCAGCAAAGACTATGGCTACACCTTC. V is TRBV7-9 and J is TRBJ1-2; D ambiguous. This CDR3 has 11 residues. The V and J ends lost 5 bases and 3 bases respectively, with 4 bases between them. Per the germline V gene, CDR1 is SEHNR and CDR2 is FQNEAQ (reference sequence). The full variable domain, its missing parts supplied by reference TRBV7-9 and TRBJ1-2, is DTGVSQNPRHKITKRGQNVTFRCDPISEHNRLYWYRQTLGQGPEFLTYFQNEAQLEKSRLLSDRFSAERPKGSFSTLEIQRTEQGDSAMYLCASSKDYGYTFGSGTRLTVV.